The present entry profiles one T cell receptor beta chain with its context. This sample was included in a study of blood T cell repertoires in COVID-19. Study overall: COVID-19 samples from acute and convalescent phases originated in the United States, Italy and Spain. PBMCs, B-cell-depleted T cells, or T cells were the source of the cDNA or gDNA that made up the material.

Per the authors' pipeline: The assay estimated nucleated cells by amplifying reference gene primers. Assay: immunoSEQ multiplex PCR; the TCRdb copy retains only in-frame clones and omits some. V and J calls and clone size come straight from that table; D and trimming were deduced from the DNA. The sample contains more than 140,000 clones, about 79% of which appear only once. V was clipped by 7 bases and J by 3 bases, with 7 bases between them. CDR1 and CDR2 (germline): SGHRS, YFSETQ. The CDR3 has 11 residues. V gene TRBV5-1 combines with J gene TRBJ2-5; D perhaps matches TRBD1 (5 bases). Sequenced: peripheral blood. This clonotype was obtained from a woman in her 50s in a cohort sampled during active or convalescent COVID-19. CDR3 coding DNA: TGCGCCAGCGGGGCGGAAGAGACCCAGTACTTC. This codes for CASGAEETQYF.